The 25 T cell receptor beta chains in this list originate from one sample, sequenced in a study of OX40 agonist ivuxolimab in advanced cancers. Sequencing used immunoSEQ multiplex PCR; TCRdb keeps in-frame clones, though not all of them. This table has 60,000 to 85,000 clones, 85% appearing once. Sequences were derived from CD4+ or CD8+ T cells sorted from blood, sampled in a trial of the OX40 agonist ivuxolimab. Receptors were obtained from an adult with an advanced solid tumor such as melanoma, head and neck, liver or kidney cancer.

This chain links TRBV7-2 with TRBJ1-2; D is unclear. The CDR3 sequence is 13 residues long. Germline V lookup: CDR1 SGHTA, CDR2 FQGNSA. Trimming cost V 4 bases and J 4 bases, with 10 bases left between them. CDR3 nucleotide sequence: TGTGCCAGCAGCTCCCTAGGCGGCTATGGCTACACCTTC. Translation gives CASSSLGGYGYTF. The variable domain in full, completed from reference TRBV7-2 and TRBJ1-2, reads GAGVSQSPSNKVTEKGKDVELRCDPISGHTALYWYRQSLGQGLEFLIYFQGNSAPDKSGLPSDRFSAERTGGSVSTLTIQRTQQEDSAVYLCASSSLGGYGYTFGSGTRLTVV.

This chain joins TRBV6-5 and TRBJ1-1; a weak D match, TRBD1 (6 bases). CDR3 length: 10 residues. Trimming stripped 4 bases from V and 11 bases from J, with 8 bases between. The germline gives CDR1 MNHEY, CDR2 SVGAGI. The CDR3 is CASSSQGAFF. The CDR3 coding sequence is TGTGCCAGCAGTTCCCAGGGGGCTTTCTTT.

V usage is TRBV29-1 and J usage is TRBJ2-2; no clear D gene. This CDR3 region has 11 residues. Germline values: CDR1 SQVTM, CDR2 ANQGSEA. V lost 3 bases and J lost 4, with 3 bases in between. CDR3 region: CSVESTGELFF. The DNA of the CDR3 is TGCAGCGTTGAGTCCACCGGGGAGCTGTTTTTT.

In its sample, this clone was seen once. The CDR3: CASTSDRLSCTF. CDR3 in DNA: TGTGCCAGCACCTCGGACAGGCTTAGCTGCACCTTC. The chain joins TRBV28 to TRBJ1-2, with 7 bases fitting TRBD1. The CDR3 spans 12 residues. Germline assignment: CDR1 MDHEN and CDR2 SYDVKM. After removal of 7 bases from V and 13 bases from J, the junction contained 12 bases not matched to a gene.

The chain joins TRBV2 to TRBJ2-5; D call uncertain. V lost 8 bases and J lost 0, with 4 bases in between. The CDR3 loop spans 11 amino acids. Germline CDR1 reads SNHLY; CDR2 reads FYNNEI. CDR3 sequence reads: CASSHQETQYF. CDR3 nucleotide sequence: TGTGCCAGCTCCCACCAAGAGACCCAGTACTTC.

The genes are TRBV13 and TRBJ1-4; 7 nucleotides align to TRBD1. The V gene's germline CDR1 is PRHDT and CDR2 FYEKMQ (reference sequence). The CDR3 sequence is 15 residues long. With 5 bases clipped from V and 6 bases from J, the junction kept 9 bases outside the gene matches. This CDR3 is CASSRRDRADEKLFF. In DNA form, the CDR3 reads TGTGCCAGCAGCCGCCGTGACAGGGCGGATGAAAAACTGTTTTTT.

This chain uses TRBV7-9 with TRBJ2-3; D is unclear. The germline gives CDR1 SEHNR, CDR2 FQNEAQ (reference sequence). The CDR3 spans 15 residues. V was shortened by 5 bases and J by 2 bases, with 14 bases between the two germline ends. CDR3 DNA: TGTGCCAGCAGCCGACGGGCGGCGAACACAGATACGCAGTATTTT. Amino acids: CASSRRAANTDTQYF.

V gene TRBV5-1 combines with J gene TRBJ2-3; D gene unclear. Germline V gene lookup returns CDR1 SGHRS and CDR2 YFSETQ. V shed 0 bases and J shed 5 bases, with 7 bases lying between them. This CDR3 is 13 amino acids long. The CDR3 nucleotides are TGCGCCAGCAGCTTGGATTCGGTAGATACGCAGTATTTT. This sequence encodes CASSLDSVDTQYF.

The chain combines TRBV10-3 with TRBJ2-1, with 7 bases identical to TRBD1. The CDR3 covers 21 residues. Losses at the gene ends were 5 bases for V and 7 bases for J; bases not matched to a gene: 29. Looked up from germline, CDR1 is ENHRY and CDR2 is SYGVKD. The CDR3 DNA reads TGTGCCATCAGTAAGGCAAACCAACCCGACAGGGTCGGAGCAAGTGTGAATGAGCAGTTCTTC. This translates into CAISKANQPDRVGASVNEQFF.

The chain couples TRBV5-4 to TRBJ2-7, with 7 bases lining up with TRBD2. Germline assignment: CDR1 SGHNT and CDR2 YYREEE (reference sequence). The CDR3 runs 13 residues. J was trimmed by 2 bases and V by 4 bases; bases with no gene match: 3. CDR3: CASSRREAYEQYF. The DNA for the CDR3 is TGTGCCAGCAGCCGTCGGGAGGCCTACGAGCAGTACTTC.

Remarks on this clone: One end of the junction varies from germline; a read error may be responsible. The chain links TRBV4-2 to TRBJ1-4, with a weak D call TRBD1 (6 bases). Germline CDR1 LGHNA, CDR2 YNFKEQ. This CDR3 comprises 16 residues. CDR3 bases: TGTGCCAGCAGCCAGGGGCCGGTGGGGGCTAAGGAAAAACTGTTTTTT. Protein sequence: CASSQGPVGAKEKLFF.

The chain has TRBV9 and TRBJ2-7; no reliable D call. The CDR3 is 14 residues long. V shed 0 bases and J shed 3 bases, with 10 bases lying between them. Germline CDR1 is SGDLS and CDR2 is YYNGEE. The CDR3 sequence is CASSVGVSFYEQYF. CDR3 DNA: TGTGCCAGCAGCGTAGGGGTCTCGTTCTACGAGCAGTACTTC. The full variable domain, completed using reference TRBV9 and TRBJ2-7, is DSGVTQTPKHLITATGQRVTLRCSPRSGDLSVYWYQQSLDQGLQFLIQYYNGEERAKGNILERFSAQQFPDLHSELNLSSLELGDSALYFCASSVGVSFYEQYFGPGTRLTVT.

The chain joins TRBV16 to TRBJ2-1; D possibly matches TRBD1 or TRBD2 (5 bases each). CDR1 is KGHSY and CDR2 is FQNENV in the germline V gene. The CDR3 totals 16 residues. The V gene lost 1 base and the J gene lost 0 bases, with 10 bases spanning the gap. The CDR3 is CASSQFAGSSYNEQFF. The CDR3 DNA sequence: TGTGCCAGCAGCCAATTCGCAGGGAGCTCCTACAATGAGCAGTTCTTC.

The J gene is TRBJ2-2, the V gene TRBV29-1, with D possibly being TRBD2 (5 bases). Between the trimmed V and J ends, which lost 1 base and 5 bases, there was a span of 5 bases. Germline lookup yields CDR1 SQVTM and CDR2 ANQGSEA. The CDR3 has 12 amino acids. The CDR3 DNA reads TGCAGCGTTGAAGCGGGGACCGGGGAGCTGTTTTTT. Translation: CSVEAGTGELFF.

This chain joins TRBV7-3 and TRBJ1-1; 8 positions match TRBD1. V was pared by 4 bases and J by 0 bases, with 1 base of the junction left unmatched. This CDR3 region has 14 residues. Germline CDR1 and CDR2: SGHTA and FQGTGA. CDR3 in amino acids: CASSSTGVNTEAFF. Written as DNA, the CDR3 is TGTGCCAGCAGCTCGACAGGGGTGAACACTGAAGCTTTCTTT. The whole variable domain, filled in from reference TRBV7-3 and TRBJ1-1, reads GAGVSQTPSNKVTEKGKYVELRCDPISGHTALYWYRQSLGQGPEFLIYFQGTGAADDSGLPNDRFFAVRPEGSVSTLKIQRTERGDSAVYLCASSSTGVNTEAFFGQGTRLTVV.

This clone was seen only once. The rearrangement uses TRBV7-3 and TRBJ1-1; no clear D gene. V lost 1 base to trimming and J lost 1 base, with 7 bases between them. This CDR3 region has 14 residues. CDR1 SGHTA and CDR2 FQGTGA come from the germline V gene. CDR3 nucleotides: TGTGCCAGCAGCTTAAGTCGGACGAACACTGAAGCTTTCTTT. Its translation: CASSLSRTNTEAFF.

This sequence joins TRBV15 and TRBJ2-3; tentative D call: TRBD2 (6 bases). Per germline, CDR1 LNHNV and CDR2 YYDKDF (reference sequence). The CDR3 is 14 residues long. The germline V and J ends were trimmed by 0 bases and 6 bases, with 10 bases remaining between them. The CDR3 nucleotides are TGTGCCACCAGCAGAGATAGCGGCCGCGATACGCAGTATTTT. This encodes CATSRDSGRDTQYF. Supplemented by reference TRBV15 and TRBJ2-3, the full variable domain reads DAMVIQNPRYQVTQFGKPVTLSCSQTLNHNVMYWYQQKSSQAPKLLFHYYDKDFNNEADTPDNFQSRRPNTSFCFLDIRSPGLGDTAMYLCATSRDSGRDTQYFGPGTRLTVL.

V gene TRBV28 combines with J gene TRBJ2-7; D is possibly TRBD1 (6 bases). The V end was cut by 4 bases, the J end by 12 bases, with 25 bases between. CDR1 and CDR2 (germline): MDHEN, SYDVKM. CDR3 length equals 15 residues. The CDR3 DNA reads TGTGCCAGCAGTTCCCAAAGGCCGGTCAACAGGGCGGGGTACTTC. Translation gives CASSSQRPVNRAGYF.

V and J are TRBV7-7 and TRBJ2-3; unclear D gene. This CDR3 comprises 14 residues. CDR1 is SSHAT, CDR2 FNYEAQ, per germline (reference sequence). The V end lost 5 bases, the J end lost 4 bases, and 13 bases lay between the germline ends. The CDR3 loop reads CASSPRHSADTQYF. The DNA of the CDR3 is TGTGCCAGCAGCCCTAGACATTCGGCAGATACGCAGTATTTT.

V usage is TRBV19 and J usage is TRBJ1-5, with D maybe TRBD1 (5 bases). From germline, CDR1 is LNHDA and CDR2 SQIVND (reference sequence). The CDR3 consists of 15 residues. The V and J ends lost 7 bases and 7 bases respectively, with 20 bases between them. The CDR3 region has the DNA TGTGCCAGTAATTTTATGGGCGGGACGGGGCAGCCCCAGCATTTT. Amino acid sequence: CASNFMGGTGQPQHF.

This chain connects TRBV25-1 to TRBJ2-3; no clear D. The CDR3 extends over 14 amino acids. CDR1 and CDR2 from the germline V gene are MGHDK and SYGVNS. Trimming shortened V by 3 bases and J by 3 bases, and 10 bases separated the two germline ends. The CDR3 nucleotides read TGTGCCAGCAGTGACCTCGACGGGACAGATACGCAGTATTTT. Protein product: CASSDLDGTDTQYF.

This clone was detected only a few times. The chain joins TRBV28 to TRBJ2-5; 8 positions agree with TRBD2. Germline V gene data show CDR1 as MDHEN and CDR2 as SYDVKM. V shed 3 bases, J shed 7 bases, and the junction held 10 bases outside the gene matches. The CDR3 is 15 amino acids. The CDR3 reads CASSFPSGPLGTQYF. Written as DNA, the CDR3 is TGTGCCAGCAGTTTCCCTAGCGGGCCCCTCGGGACCCAGTACTTC.

This sequence joins TRBV28 and TRBJ1-4, with a weak D call TRBD1 (5 bases). The germline V and J ends were trimmed by 2 bases and 13 bases, with 8 bases remaining between them. This CDR3 contains 11 residues. Germline assignment: CDR1 MDHEN and CDR2 SYDVKM. The DNA for the CDR3 is TGTGCCAGCAGTTTACGGGGGGGACTGTTTTTT. Its protein product is CASSLRGGLFF.

This chain connects TRBV9 to TRBJ1-3; D not certain. Germline V gene data show CDR1 as SGDLS and CDR2 as YYNGEE. The CDR3 consists of 15 residues. V was trimmed by 1 base and J by 1 base, leaving 9 bases between them. The CDR3 sequence is CASSVSGNSGNTIYF. The CDR3 nucleotides read TGTGCCAGCAGCGTATCGGGTAATTCTGGAAACACCATATATTTT.

This rearrangement joins TRBV29-1 to TRBJ2-1; maybe TRBD2 (6 bases). Trimming pared 6 bases from V and 5 bases from J, leaving 14 bases between. The CDR3 contains 13 residues. CDR1 is SQVTM and CDR2 is ANQGSEA in the germline V gene. Here the CDR3 reads CSVLRDWNNEQFF. CDR3 sequence (DNA): TGCAGCGTGCTGAGGGACTGGAACAATGAGCAGTTCTTC.